The 21 T cell receptor beta chains given below trace back to one sample, sequenced in a study of T cell responses to AZD1222 COVID-19 vaccine. Sequencing was performed with immunoSEQ multiplex PCR; in TCRdb, only in-frame clones are kept and a portion is missing. The sample has about 140,000 clones, approximately 92% seen once. The sample consisted of peripheral blood, taken 28 days after the second AZD1222 dose. Source of these receptors: an adult who received the AZD1222 COVID-19 vaccine.

The V call is TRBV21-1, the J call TRBJ1-2; the D call in the table, TRBD1, was not verified against the DNA. TRBV21-1 is described as a pseudogene. The CDR3 is 14 residues long. In nucleotides, the CDR3 is TGTGCCAGCAGCATCGGAGGGACAGGGATTGGCTACACCTTC. Translating it yields CASSIGGTGIGYTF.

This clone showed up just once. The chain combines TRBV9 with TRBJ2-1, with 12 bases lining up with TRBD2. The germline CDR1 and CDR2 sequences are SGDLS and YYNGEE. This CDR3 has 16 residues. V gave up 0 bases and J gave up 7 bases; unmatched junction bases: 5. The CDR3 DNA reads as TGTGCCAGCAGCGTAGCCCCCGGGACTAGCGGGAATGAGCAGTTCTTC. The encoded protein is CASSVAPGTSGNEQFF.

The rearrangement joins TRBV5-1 to TRBJ1-1; D may be TRBD1 (6 bases). V dropped 6 bases and J dropped 5 bases, with 17 bases sitting between them. The CDR3 loop spans 14 amino acids. CDR1 SGHRS and CDR2 YFSETQ come from the germline V gene. The DNA of the CDR3 is TGCGCCAGCACCAGGACAGATCCGAGGACTGAAGCTTTCTTT. Protein: CASTRTDPRTEAFF.

This rearrangement joins TRBV5-1 to TRBJ1-1; D remains ambiguous. V was clipped by 0 bases and J by 7 bases, with 10 bases between them. This CDR3 is built from 13 residues. Germline assignment: CDR1 SGHRS and CDR2 YFSETQ. The CDR3 sequence: CASSLGGENEAFF. CDR3 DNA sequence: TGCGCCAGCAGCTTGGGCGGGGAGAATGAAGCTTTCTTT.

The chain employs TRBV13 and TRBJ1-3; TRBD1 is a possible D gene (5 bases). Trimming shortened V by 4 bases and J by 4 bases, and 20 bases separated the two germline ends. Germline V gene lookup returns CDR1 PRHDT and CDR2 FYEKMQ (reference sequence). The CDR3 spans 17 residues. As DNA, the CDR3 is TGTGCCAGCAGCTCAACTCCGTACAGGAACGAGGGAAACACCATATATTTT. It specifies CASSSTPYRNEGNTIYF.

The J gene is TRBJ1-2, the V gene TRBV28; D perhaps matches TRBD1 (5 bases). CDR1 is MDHEN, CDR2 SYDVKM, per germline. Trimming removed 5 bases at V and 8 bases at J, with 18 bases between. This CDR3 has 14 residues. For the CDR3, the DNA is TGTGCCAGCAGTCCCCGGGGCAATCGTCGGGGCTACACCTTC. It is translated as CASSPRGNRRGYTF.

The CDR3 region has the DNA TGTGCCAGCAGCCTTACAGGGGATGGCTACACCTTC. Protein product: CASSLTGDGYTF. The chain has TRBV11-2 and TRBJ1-2; 7 bases align to TRBD1. The CDR3 length is 12 residues. Per the germline V gene, CDR1 is SGHAT and CDR2 is FQNNGV. V lost 5 bases to trimming and J lost 6 bases; unmatched junction nucleotides: 3.

The chain has TRBV7-8 and TRBJ1-6; D call uncertain. This CDR3 contains 16 residues. Germline CDR1 SGHVS, CDR2 FQNEAQ. V was trimmed by 1 base and J by 6 bases, leaving 13 bases between them. In DNA, the CDR3 is TGTGCCAGCAGCTTAGTTCAGAGTTTCGGTAATTCACCCCTCCACTTT. Residues: CASSLVQSFGNSPLHF.

This chain uses TRBV7-2 with TRBJ2-7; D gene unclear. Trimming left V 5 bases short and J 0 bases short, with 17 bases between. This CDR3 spans 16 amino acids. Germline V gives CDR1 SGHTA, CDR2 FQGNSA. The CDR3 DNA reads as TGTGCCAGCAGCAGAAAAGGGTTTCCCCGCTCCTACGAGCAGTACTTC. It codes for CASSRKGFPRSYEQYF.

This chain joins TRBV12-1 and TRBJ2-5; the table gives TRBD2 as D, unverified against the DNA. TRBV12-1 is recorded as a pseudogene. The CDR3 runs 16 residues. DNA of the CDR3: TGTGCCAGCAGCTCCCCTAGCGGAAAAAACCAAGAGACCCAGTACTTC. Translation: CASSSPSGKNQETQYF.

The V gene is TRBV28, the J gene TRBJ1-4, with D possibly being TRBD1 (5 bases). The CDR3 consists of 12 residues. Germline V gene sequence: CDR1 MDHEN, CDR2 SYDVKM. V was clipped by 6 bases and J by 7 bases, with 9 bases between them. CDR3 in DNA: TGTGCCAGCAGACATACAGGTGAAAAACTGTTTTTT. Encoded protein: CASRHTGEKLFF.

V is TRBV6-6 and J is TRBJ1-5; 9 nucleotides line up with TRBD1. Germline V CDR1 and CDR2: MNHNY, SVGAGI (reference sequence). The CDR3 consists of 15 residues. V shed 6 bases and J 5 bases; nucleotides not matched to a gene: 8. The CDR3 region has the DNA TGTGCCAGCAGAACCGGGACAGGGACATATCAGCCCCAGCATTTT. Amino acids: CASRTGTGTYQPQHF.

A few counts support this clone. The CDR3 spells CASSPSGDYGYTF. In DNA form, the CDR3 reads TGTGCCAGCTCACCCTCAGGAGACTATGGCTACACCTTC. The J gene is TRBJ1-2, the V gene TRBV18, with D uncertain. Germline loops: CDR1 KGHSH, CDR2 LQKENI. V was clipped by 3 bases and J by 3 bases, with 8 bases between them. The CDR3 runs to 13 residues.

This clone has a single count. CDR3 nucleotides: TGTGCCAGCAGCCAGGACCTGGTCCACGAGCAGTACTTC. Its protein is CASSQDLVHEQYF. This chain joins TRBV11-2 and TRBJ2-7; D is unresolved. V lost 5 bases and J 5 bases, leaving 13 bases between the germline ends. This CDR3 contains 13 residues. The germline CDR1 and CDR2 sequences are SGHAT and FQNNGV.

J is TRBJ2-2 and V is TRBV28; 11 bases line up with TRBD2. J gave up 2 bases and V 5 bases, and 7 bases lay outside the gene matches. Germline V gene sequence: CDR1 MDHEN, CDR2 SYDVKM. The CDR3 runs to 17 residues. In nucleotides, the CDR3 is TGTGCCAGCAGTCCCGTTAGCGGGAGGGCCAACACCGGGGAGCTGTTTTTT. Protein product: CASSPVSGRANTGELFF.

V gene TRBV15 combines with J gene TRBJ2-1, with D tentatively TRBD1 or TRBD2 (7 bases each). Germline V gene data show CDR1 as LNHNV and CDR2 as YYDKDF (reference sequence). The V end was cut by 2 bases, the J end by 2 bases, with 19 bases between. The CDR3 has 18 amino acids. CDR3 nucleotide sequence: TGTGCCACCAGCAGACTAGGGGGCACTAGCGTCCCCTACAATGAGCAGTTCTTC. Its protein is CATSRLGGTSVPYNEQFF.

The CDR3 loop reads CASSSTRTGGYGYTF. CDR3 in DNA: TGTGCCAGCAGCTCGACCCGGACAGGGGGCTATGGCTACACCTTC. The rearrangement joins TRBV7-2 to TRBJ1-2, with 10 positions matching TRBD1. V was pared by 4 bases and J by 4 bases, with 6 bases of the junction left unmatched. This CDR3 spans 15 amino acids. The germline CDR1 and CDR2 sequences are SGHTA and FQGNSA.

This chain uses TRBV10-2 with TRBJ1-6; D is perhaps TRBD1 (6 bases). CDR3 length: 15 amino acids. Germline CDR1 and CDR2: WSHSY and SAAADI. V lost 2 bases and J lost 4, with 9 bases in between. CDR3 nucleotide sequence: TGCGCCAGCAGTGAGATAGGACAGTATAATTCACCCCTCCACTTT. Its protein is CASSEIGQYNSPLHF.

The chain couples TRBV5-4 to TRBJ2-2; TRBD1 matches at 7 bases. Germline CDR1 and CDR2: SGHNT and YYREEE (reference sequence). The CDR3 length is 16 residues. V gave up 0 bases and J gave up 2 bases; unmatched junction bases: 4. The CDR3: CASSLANRGNTGELFF. CDR3 nucleotides: TGTGCCAGCAGCTTGGCCAACAGGGGTAACACCGGGGAGCTGTTTTTT.

This clone was seen only once. A junction boundary mismatches the germline segment, possibly from a read error. This chain links TRBV6-6 with TRBJ1-4; 7 nucleotides agree with TRBD1. Per germline, CDR1 MNHNY and CDR2 SVGAGI (reference sequence). The CDR3 is 12 residues long. The CDR3 DNA sequence: TGTGCCAGCAGCCTAGACAGGGCGAAGGCCCAATTT. Amino acids: CASSLDRAKAQF.

The CDR3 nucleotides are TGTGCCAGCTCACCACTTGGGGGTACCGAGCAGTACTTC. Its translation is CASSPLGGTEQYF. The genes are TRBV18 and TRBJ2-7; D tentatively reads TRBD1 or TRBD2 (5 bases each). Germline V CDR1 and CDR2: KGHSH, LQKENI. The germline V and J ends were trimmed by 1 base and 6 bases, with 10 bases remaining between them. This CDR3 has 13 amino acids.